This TCR beta chain was sequenced during a study of blood T cell repertoires in COVID-19. Study in general: The United States, Italy and Spain provided the acute and convalescent COVID-19 samples.

Only in-frame clones appear in the TCRdb table, and some are missing; sequencing was by immunoSEQ multiplex PCR. The sample contains over 150,000 clones, approximately 85% of which appear only once. Individuals aged roughly 18 to 90 years were recruited from roughly 23 US areas. Clinical histories supplied by participants themselves formed the basis of cohort assignment. All recovered Cohort 3 donors got two negative PCRs, got clearance, or saw symptom resolution. This clonotype originated in a woman aged 18-29 years who had recovered from COVID-19. The source material was PBMCs or T cells enriched from blood (not recorded which).

The CDR3 coding sequence is TGTGCCAGCAGCCAGACCTACAGGGGTAACACTGAAGCTTTCTTT. Amino acids: CASSQTYRGNTEAFF. The rearrangement joins TRBV14 to TRBJ1-1; 7 bases fit TRBD1. The CDR3 spans 15 residues. The V segment lost 3 bases and the J segment 2 bases; nucleotides outside the gene matches: 6. The germline V gene encodes CDR1 SGHDN and CDR2 FVKESK.